The following is a T cell receptor beta chain sequence with its context. Antigen: not known. This sample was included in a study of T-cell reconstitution after alpha-beta-depleted transplantation in children. The germline V and J ends were trimmed by 6 bases and 1 base, with 12 bases remaining between them. Germline loops: CDR1 DFQATT, CDR2 SNEGSKA (reference sequence). The length of the CDR3 is 13 residues. The TCRbeta library was prepared with unique molecular identifiers. MiXCR, run by TCRdb on the PCR reads, gives a single entry per CDR3 protein. The data show 81,000 or so distinct CDR3 sequences, roughly 16% seen once. Study-level results: Newly produced T cells mostly provided counts and TCRbeta diversity after one year, as hyperexpanded clones declined. There were some patients whose high TCRbeta diversity at day 60 came from surviving recipient T cells and thymic progenitors.

The sequences come from PBMCs, mostly from graft donor cells, collected 180 days after TCRalphabeta/CD19-depleted stem cell transplant. This chain links TRBV20-1 with TRBJ1-2; D is unresolved. This clonotype originated in a male patient between 2 and 10 years old who had a stem cell transplant for acute lymphoblastic leukemia, so the T cells may come from the graft donor. CDR3 DNA: TGCAGTGCCCCAAACGGGAATAACTATGGCTACACCTTC. This translates into CSAPNGNNYGYTF.